The 27 T cell receptor beta chains presented below share a single source sample, sequenced in a study of cytomegalovirus exposure and HLA in healthy donors. Sequencing was performed with immunoSEQ multiplex PCR; in TCRdb, only in-frame clones are kept and a portion is missing. The profile shows roughly 120,000 clones, roughly 86% of them singletons. The sample taken for sequencing was PBMCs. These receptors were obtained from a young man in good health and CMV-seronegative.

The chain couples TRBV10-3 to TRBJ2-5; D may be TRBD2 (5 bases). The V gene lost 3 bases and the J gene lost 1 base, with 9 bases spanning the gap. Looked up from germline, CDR1 is ENHRY and CDR2 is SYGVKD. The CDR3 contains 14 residues. CDR3 sequence: CAISDRGIQETQYF. CDR3 DNA sequence: TGTGCCATCAGTGACCGGGGTATCCAAGAGACCCAGTACTTC.

The rearrangement uses TRBV11-3 and TRBJ2-7; 10 positions match TRBD1. J gave up 5 bases and V 0 bases, and 4 bases lay outside the gene matches. CDR1 is SGHNT and CDR2 is YENEEA in the germline V gene. This CDR3 is built from 15 residues. The CDR3 loop is CASSLDPGQGNEQYF. The DNA for the CDR3 is TGTGCCAGCAGCTTAGACCCGGGACAGGGGAACGAGCAGTACTTC.

A single count supports this clone. The chain has TRBV6-1 and TRBJ1-2; 10 nucleotides line up with TRBD1. The germline CDR1 and CDR2 sequences are MNHNS and SASEGT. This CDR3 comprises 15 residues. The junction had 8 bases not matched to a gene; V was cut back by 3 bases and J by 7 bases. The CDR3 protein is CASSDPGQGVGGYTF. The CDR3 coding sequence is TGTGCCAGCAGTGACCCAGGACAGGGGGTGGGTGGCTACACCTTC.

This clone was seen a single time. The chain couples TRBV7-9 to TRBJ1-2; 12 nucleotides match TRBD1. The junction had 11 bases not matched to a gene; V was cut back by 8 bases and J by 7 bases. Germline CDR1 and CDR2: SEHNR and FQNEAQ (reference sequence). The CDR3 has 15 residues. This CDR3 reads CASSGTGTGGFGYTF. As DNA, the CDR3 is TGTGCCAGCTCAGGAACCGGGACAGGGGGCTTTGGCTACACCTTC.

V gene TRBV6-1 combines with J gene TRBJ1-5, with TRBD1 matching over 10 bases. The CDR3 spans 13 residues. From germline, CDR1 is MNHNS and CDR2 SASEGT. V shed 6 bases, J shed 7 bases, and the junction held 3 bases outside the gene matches. CDR3 DNA: TGTGCCAGCAGAAGACAGGGGGCCCAGCCCCAGCATTTT. Residues: CASRRQGAQPQHF.

V gene TRBV19 combines with J gene TRBJ1-4; D remains ambiguous. Germline V gene data show CDR1 as LNHDA and CDR2 as SQIVND (reference sequence). V shed 3 bases and J shed 8 bases, with 4 bases lying between them. CDR3 length: 11 amino acids. DNA of the CDR3: TGTGCCAGTAGTATGGGCGAAAAACTGTTTTTT. Protein sequence: CASSMGEKLFF.

The chain couples TRBV19 to TRBJ1-4; D remains ambiguous. Trimming left V 1 base short and J 14 bases short, with 14 bases between. This CDR3 region has 13 residues. The V gene's germline CDR1 is LNHDA and CDR2 SQIVND (reference sequence). CDR3 nucleotides: TGTGCCAGTAGTATAGGTGGAGCCGGTGGGCTGTTTTTT. It yields the protein CASSIGGAGGLFF. Supplemented by reference TRBV19 and TRBJ1-4, the full variable domain reads DGGITQSPKYLFRKEGQNVTLSCEQNLNHDAMYWYRQDPGQGLRLIYYSQIVNDFQKGDIAEGYSVSREKKESFPLTVTSAQKNPTAFYLCASSIGGAGGLFFGSGTQLSVL.

The V call is TRBV10-3, the J call TRBJ2-1, with TRBD1 matching 7 bases. This CDR3 spans 13 amino acids. Germline CDR1 and CDR2: ENHRY and SYGVKD. The CDR3 here is CGVRGQAYNEQFF. CDR3 sequence (DNA): TGTGGGGTGCGCGGACAGGCCTACAATGAGCAGTTCTTC.

The chain combines TRBV27 with TRBJ1-1; no clear D. Germline CDR1 and CDR2: MNHEY and SMNVEV (reference sequence). Trimming left V 2 bases short and J 1 base short, with 5 bases between. The CDR3 is made up of 13 amino acids. CDR3 loop: CASSLGRNTEAFF. DNA of the CDR3: TGTGCCAGCAGTTTAGGGAGGAACACTGAAGCTTTCTTT.

The rearrangement joins TRBV19 to TRBJ1-2, with TRBD1 identical over 7 bases. CDR1 and CDR2 from the germline V gene are LNHDA and SQIVND (reference sequence). CDR3 length equals 15 residues. Germline trimming cut 6 bases from V and 4 bases from J; bases unmatched to any gene: 11. CDR3 loop: CASRRTRQGVYGYTF. The CDR3 DNA is TGTGCCAGTAGGCGAACTAGACAGGGCGTCTATGGCTACACCTTC.

With respect to this clone: This CDR3 is also generated by other DNA sequences in the sample. The chain links TRBV5-1 to TRBJ2-3; possible D gene TRBD1, 7 bases. V was clipped by 4 bases and J by 3 bases, with 15 bases between them. Germline V gene sequence: CDR1 SGHRS, CDR2 YFSETQ. The CDR3 consists of 15 residues. The CDR3 here is CASSLRGVSTDTQYF. The CDR3 DNA reads as TGCGCCAGCAGCCTCAGGGGGGTTAGTACAGATACGCAGTATTTT.

J is TRBJ2-5 and V is TRBV5-1; 7 nucleotides line up with TRBD2. There are 14 residues in the CDR3. V trimming: 3 bases; J trimming: 5 bases; junction bases outside the gene matches: 7. The germline V gene encodes CDR1 SGHRS and CDR2 YFSETQ. As DNA, the CDR3 is TGCGCCAGCAGCTCGGGACTATTCTGGGAGACCCAGTACTTC. Its protein product is CASSSGLFWETQYF.

The chain combines TRBV6-5 with TRBJ1-1; D is unresolved. Per germline, CDR1 MNHEY and CDR2 SVGAGI. V dropped 1 base and J dropped 5 bases, with 14 bases sitting between them. The CDR3 length is 15 residues. The CDR3 DNA follows: TGTGCCAGCAGTTACTGGGTGGGCGTACGGACTGAAGCTTTCTTT. It encodes CASSYWVGVRTEAFF.

The rearrangement links TRBV19 to TRBJ2-6, with a weak D call TRBD1 (6 bases). Trimming cost V 4 bases and J 1 base, with 11 bases left between them. Per the germline V gene, CDR1 is LNHDA and CDR2 is SQIVND (reference sequence). The CDR3 has 16 residues. This chain's CDR3 is CASSTRGRSGANVLTF. The CDR3 bases are TGTGCCAGTAGTACCAGGGGAAGGTCTGGGGCCAACGTCCTGACTTTC.

The chain carries TRBV4-1 and TRBJ1-1; D remains ambiguous. The CDR3 is 14 residues long. V was cut by 4 bases and J by 0 bases, with 9 bases left in between. Germline CDR1 MGHRA, CDR2 YSYEKL. In DNA form, the CDR3 reads TGCGCCAGCAGCCTTAGACGGGTGAACACTGAAGCTTTCTTT. Encoded protein: CASSLRRVNTEAFF.

This rearrangement joins TRBV30 to TRBJ1-1; D uncertain. The ends were cut back, 7 bases at V and 11 bases at J, with 23 bases in the middle. This CDR3 spans 13 amino acids. Germline CDR1 and CDR2: GTSNPN and SVGIG (reference sequence). Here the CDR3 DNA reads TGTGCCTCCGAAATTGCAGGAACCGCGACGGCTTTCTTT. Protein: CASEIAGTATAFF.

The V gene is TRBV7-8, the J gene TRBJ2-1; D may be TRBD2 (7 bases). V shed 3 bases and J shed 6 bases, with 21 bases lying between them. Germline V lookup: CDR1 SGHVS, CDR2 FQNEAQ. This CDR3 is 17 amino acids long. CDR3 loop: CASSFVAERGGPNEQFF. The CDR3 DNA reads TGTGCCAGCAGCTTTGTAGCGGAGAGGGGGGGCCCCAATGAGCAGTTCTTC.

The V gene is TRBV6-5, the J gene TRBJ2-7; 10 bases agree with TRBD1. CDR1 and CDR2 from the germline V gene are MNHEY and SVGAGI. Trimming at V came to 5 bases and at J to 2 bases, leaving 6 bases not matched to a gene. The CDR3 length is 15 residues. The CDR3: CASSPRTGGAYEQYF. The DNA for the CDR3 is TGTGCCAGCAGTCCCCGGACAGGGGGGGCCTACGAGCAGTACTTC.

The chain is built from TRBV5-1 and TRBJ2-4; no definite D call. The CDR3 has 15 residues. Germline values: CDR1 SGHRS, CDR2 YFSETQ. V dropped 0 bases and J dropped 0 bases, with 7 bases sitting between them. For the CDR3, the DNA is TGCGCCAGCAGCTTGGTACAACGAGCCAAAAACATTCAGTACTTC. Translating gives CASSLVQRAKNIQYF.

This CDR3 is CASSLALGQGDISPYEQYF. The CDR3 DNA reads TGTGCCAGCAGCTTGGCCTTGGGACAGGGGGATATTTCTCCCTACGAGCAGTACTTC. The chain couples TRBV5-6 to TRBJ2-7; 11 bases match TRBD1. The ends lost 0 bases at V and 2 bases at J; junction bases unmatched: 13. The CDR3 covers 19 residues. CDR1 is SGHDT, CDR2 YYEEEE, per germline. The full variable domain, its missing parts supplied by reference TRBV5-6 and TRBJ2-7, is DAGVTQSPTHLIKTRGQQVTLRCSPKSGHDTVSWYQQALGQGPQFIFQYYEEEERQRGNFPDRFSGHQFPNYSSELNVNALLLGDSALYLCASSLALGQGDISPYEQYFGPGTRLTVT.

V usage is TRBV9 and J usage is TRBJ2-5; possible D gene TRBD2, 6 bases. V was shortened by 3 bases and J by 1 base, with 10 bases between the two germline ends. Germline V gives CDR1 SGDLS, CDR2 YYNGEE. The CDR3 runs 14 residues. The CDR3 here is CASSAGTPQETQYF. For the CDR3, the DNA is TGTGCCAGCAGCGCCGGGACTCCCCAAGAGACCCAGTACTTC. Looking up the rest from reference TRBV9 and TRBJ2-5 gives the full variable domain: DSGVTQTPKHLITATGQRVTLRCSPRSGDLSVYWYQQSLDQGLQFLIQYYNGEERAKGNILERFSAQQFPDLHSELNLSSLELGDSALYFCASSAGTPQETQYFGPGTRLLVL.

The rearrangement uses TRBV13 and TRBJ2-6; maybe TRBD1 (6 bases). The germline V and J ends were trimmed by 5 bases and 0 bases, with 17 bases remaining between them. The CDR3 has 18 residues. Per the germline V gene, CDR1 is PRHDT and CDR2 is FYEKMQ (reference sequence). CDR3 sequence (DNA): TGTGCCAGCAGCCCCAGAACAGGGCTCTCCTCTGGGGCCAACGTCCTGACTTTC. Translating gives CASSPRTGLSSGANVLTF.

This clone was detected only once. The chain is built from TRBV11-2 and TRBJ2-3, with 10 bases matching TRBD2. The CDR3 is 16 residues long. Per germline, CDR1 SGHAT and CDR2 FQNNGV. V lost 5 bases to trimming and J lost 5 bases; unmatched junction nucleotides: 10. The CDR3 DNA follows: TGTGCCAGCAGCCCTCTCAGCGGGGGGGCGAGAGATACGCAGTATTTT. This sequence encodes CASSPLSGGARDTQYF.

This clone was picked up one time. The J gene is TRBJ1-2, the V gene TRBV7-2, with D unresolved. V lost 3 bases and J 1 base, leaving 9 bases between the germline ends. Germline V CDR1 and CDR2: SGHTA, FQGNSA. This CDR3 region has 14 residues. CDR3 in amino acids: CASSFLRSNYGYTF. In nucleotides, the CDR3 is TGTGCCAGCAGCTTTCTTCGCAGTAACTATGGCTACACCTTC. The entire variable domain, with the rest obtained from reference TRBV7-2 and TRBJ1-2, is as follows: GAGVSQSPSNKVTEKGKDVELRCDPISGHTALYWYRQSLGQGLEFLIYFQGNSAPDKSGLPSDRFSAERTGGSVSTLTIQRTQQEDSAVYLCASSFLRSNYGYTFGSGTRLTVV.

The rearrangement links TRBV5-6 to TRBJ2-7; 10 bases fit TRBD1. This CDR3 has 15 residues. Losses at the gene ends were 0 bases for V and 5 bases for J; bases not matched to a gene: 5. In germline, CDR1 is SGHDT, CDR2 YYEEEE. This chain's CDR3 is CASSLVGTGAHEQYF. In DNA form, the CDR3 reads TGTGCCAGCAGCTTGGTTGGGACAGGGGCCCACGAGCAGTACTTC. Combining the CDR3 with reference TRBV5-6 and TRBJ2-7 gives the whole variable domain DAGVTQSPTHLIKTRGQQVTLRCSPKSGHDTVSWYQQALGQGPQFIFQYYEEEERQRGNFPDRFSGHQFPNYSSELNVNALLLGDSALYLCASSLVGTGAHEQYFGPGTRLTVT.

J is TRBJ2-5 and V is TRBV30; D may be TRBD2 (5 bases). There are 14 residues in the CDR3. Trimming stripped 4 bases from V and 2 bases from J, with 14 bases between. In germline, CDR1 is GTSNPN, CDR2 SVGIG (reference sequence). The CDR3 protein is CAWNVGARQETQYF. Written as DNA, the CDR3 is TGTGCCTGGAACGTGGGAGCGCGACAAGAGACCCAGTACTTC.

The table lists this clone with a few counts. This chain joins TRBV5-1 and TRBJ2-7; TRBD1 matches at 7 bases. The CDR3 is made up of 18 amino acids. Per the germline V gene, CDR1 is SGHRS and CDR2 is YFSETQ. After removal of 3 bases from V and 1 base from J, the junction contained 16 bases not matched to a gene. CDR3 in amino acids: CASSSNPPDRARSYEQYF. The CDR3 nucleotides read TGCGCCAGCAGCTCAAACCCCCCTGACAGGGCGCGTTCCTACGAGCAGTACTTC.